These 18 T cell receptor beta chains were sequenced from one sample in a study of OX40 agonist ivuxolimab in advanced cancers. Profiling relied on immunoSEQ multiplex PCR, and the TCRdb table lists in-frame clones only, not all of them. The table lists some 91,000 clones, around 87% of them singletons, with roughly 4% in the top ten. The sample consisted of CD4+ or CD8+ T cells sorted from blood, taken in a trial of the OX40 agonist ivuxolimab. These receptors came from an adult with an advanced solid tumor such as melanoma, head and neck, liver or kidney cancer.

The J gene is TRBJ2-1, the V gene TRBV27; 13 nucleotides agree with TRBD2. Germline CDR1 and CDR2: MNHEY and SMNVEV (reference sequence). This CDR3 has 16 residues. Germline trimming cut 4 bases from V and 2 bases from J; bases unmatched to any gene: 2. CDR3 nucleotide sequence: TGTGCCAGCAGTTCGGGACTAGCGGGACCCTACAATGAGCAGTTCTTC. This sequence encodes CASSSGLAGPYNEQFF.

The genes are TRBV10-3 and TRBJ1-3, with unresolved D. The length of the CDR3 is 15 residues. Trimming cost V 2 bases and J 0 bases, with 8 bases left between them. The germline V gene has CDR1 ENHRY and CDR2 SYGVKD. CDR3 coding DNA: TGTGCCATCAGTGAGGGTACGGACTCTGGAAACACCATATATTTT. Translation gives CAISEGTDSGNTIYF.

The chain links TRBV28 to TRBJ2-1, with D unresolved. Germline assignment: CDR1 MDHEN and CDR2 SYDVKM. The V gene lost 3 bases and the J gene lost 6 bases, with 9 bases spanning the gap. The CDR3 totals 13 residues. The CDR3 reads CASSLVSPNEQFF. The DNA for the CDR3 is TGTGCCAGCAGTTTGGTATCCCCCAATGAGCAGTTCTTC.

The V call is TRBV6-6, the J call TRBJ1-5; TRBD1 matches 7 bases. The trim removed 5 bases at V and 0 bases at J, leaving 4 bases unmatched. CDR1 and CDR2 from the germline V gene are MNHNY and SVGAGI (reference sequence). This CDR3 is 15 amino acids long. The CDR3 nucleotides read TGTGCCAGCAGTCAGGGGGGGTATAGCAATCAGCCCCAGCATTTT. Its translation: CASSQGGYSNQPQHF.

The chain uses TRBV21-1 and TRBJ2-7; the table names TRBD2, a call not compared with the DNA. TRBV21-1 is flagged as a pseudogene. The CDR3 is 14 amino acids. The CDR3 protein is CASSIRTSLYEQYF. CDR3 DNA: TGTGCCAGCAGCATTCGGACTAGCTTATACGAGCAGTACTTC.

V usage is TRBV19 and J usage is TRBJ1-5, with 8 bases aligning to TRBD1. Trimming removed 3 bases from V and 3 bases from J; junction bases left unmatched: 7. This CDR3 contains 16 residues. Germline V gene sequence: CDR1 LNHDA, CDR2 SQIVND (reference sequence). CDR3 DNA sequence: TGTGCCAGTAGTATGGTGGGGACAGGCCACAATCAGCCCCAGCATTTT. Amino acids: CASSMVGTGHNQPQHF. The full variable domain, its missing parts supplied by reference TRBV19 and TRBJ1-5, is DGGITQSPKYLFRKEGQNVTLSCEQNLNHDAMYWYRQDPGQGLRLIYYSQIVNDFQKGDIAEGYSVSREKKESFPLTVTSAQKNPTAFYLCASSMVGTGHNQPQHFGDGTRLSIL.

This chain uses TRBV10-1 with TRBJ2-3; D not certain. The germline gives CDR1 WNHNN, CDR2 SYGVQD (reference sequence). Trimming left V 0 bases short and J 4 bases short, with 5 bases between. The CDR3 runs to 13 residues. CDR3 region: CASSESGPDTQYF. In DNA, the CDR3 is TGCGCCAGCAGTGAGTCCGGGCCAGATACGCAGTATTTT.

This clone was detected only once. This sequence joins TRBV10-3 and TRBJ2-1; no reliable D call. This CDR3 is 15 amino acids long. The germline V and J ends were trimmed by 2 bases and 4 bases, with 12 bases remaining between them. CDR1 is ENHRY, CDR2 SYGVKD, per germline. The CDR3: CAISELLDTYNEQFF. Here the CDR3 DNA reads TGTGCCATCAGTGAGCTCTTAGACACTTACAATGAGCAGTTCTTC.

The rearrangement uses TRBV29-1 and TRBJ1-1; the D gene is possibly TRBD1 (6 bases). The CDR3 spans 12 residues. V lost 4 bases to trimming and J lost 9 bases, with 15 bases between them. Germline CDR1 SQVTM, CDR2 ANQGSEA. CDR3 bases: TGCAGCGTTGTGCGGGGGCGGGAGAAAGCTTTCTTT. It translates to CSVVRGREKAFF.

The chain carries TRBV9 and TRBJ1-2; D unresolved. The CDR3 length is 12 residues. Germline CDR1 is SGDLS and CDR2 is YYNGEE. V was trimmed by 0 bases and J by 8 bases, leaving 8 bases between them. The CDR3 coding sequence is TGTGCCAGCAGCGTAGAGGTTGGAGGCTACACCTTC. Amino acid sequence: CASSVEVGGYTF.

J is TRBJ2-1 and V is TRBV29-1, with 12 nucleotides matching TRBD2. This CDR3 has 13 residues. J lost 9 bases, V lost 5 bases, and 5 bases had no gene match. CDR1 and CDR2 (germline): SQVTM, ANQGSEA. In DNA form, the CDR3 reads TGCAGCGTTCCCCCTAGCGGGAGGGTTGAGCAGTTCTTC. Its protein is CSVPPSGRVEQFF.

The V and J genes are TRBV29-1 and TRBJ2-1; D perhaps matches TRBD2 (5 bases). The CDR3 runs to 12 residues. Germline V lookup: CDR1 SQVTM, CDR2 ANQGSEA. V gave up 2 bases and J gave up 6 bases, with 8 bases separating them. In DNA, the CDR3 is TGCAGCGTTGAACCAGCGGTCAATGAGCAGTTCTTC. The encoded protein is CSVEPAVNEQFF.

This sequence joins TRBV5-5 and TRBJ1-4; D is uncertain. CDR3 length: 15 residues. Germline V gene data show CDR1 as SGHKS and CDR2 as YYEKEE (reference sequence). V lost 4 bases to trimming and J lost 0 bases, with 10 bases between them. CDR3 in DNA: TGTGCCAGCAGCCGCGGCGGATCAACTAATGAAAAACTGTTTTTT. Translated: CASSRGGSTNEKLFF.

The V call is TRBV29-1, the J call TRBJ2-1; D unclear. The CDR3 spans 14 residues. CDR1 and CDR2 (germline): SQVTM, ANQGSEA. Deletions cut 6 bases from V and 2 bases from J, with 14 bases between. The DNA for the CDR3 is TGCAGCGTCCCCCTGGGGAACCCCTACAATGAGCAGTTCTTC. This encodes CSVPLGNPYNEQFF.

This clone was detected once. The chain combines TRBV11-2 with TRBJ2-3; the D is unclear. The CDR3 extends over 15 amino acids. Germline CDR1 SGHAT, CDR2 FQNNGV. With 1 base removed from V and 4 bases from J, the gap between germline ends came to 12 bases. CDR3 residues: CASSLGQVFPDTQYF. DNA for the CDR3: TGTGCCAGCAGCTTAGGTCAGGTTTTCCCAGATACGCAGTATTTT.

This chain uses TRBV6-1 with TRBJ1-1; 8 positions agree with TRBD1. CDR3 length equals 15 residues. In germline, CDR1 is MNHNS, CDR2 SASEGT. With 6 bases clipped from V and 11 bases from J, the junction kept 17 bases outside the gene matches. The CDR3 is CASREGQARPGKAFF. CDR3 coding DNA: TGTGCCAGCAGGGAGGGACAGGCCCGCCCGGGTAAGGCTTTCTTT.

The chain carries TRBV27 and TRBJ2-2, with TRBD2 matching 8 bases. CDR3 size: 17 residues. Germline loops: CDR1 MNHEY, CDR2 SMNVEV (reference sequence). J was trimmed by 7 bases and V by 6 bases; bases with no gene match: 16. The CDR3 loop reads CASSLRVGGGVVGELFF. DNA of the CDR3: TGTGCCAGCAGCTTAAGGGTCGGGGGGGGAGTCGTCGGGGAGCTGTTTTTT.

The V gene is TRBV13, the J gene TRBJ1-6; TRBD1 aligns across 7 bases. After removal of 3 bases from V and 9 bases from J, the junction contained 5 bases not matched to a gene. Germline CDR1 PRHDT, CDR2 FYEKMQ (reference sequence). CDR3 length: 14 amino acids. CDR3 loop: CASSLTGPFSPLHF. In nucleotides, the CDR3 is TGTGCCAGCAGCTTGACAGGGCCGTTTTCACCCCTCCACTTT.